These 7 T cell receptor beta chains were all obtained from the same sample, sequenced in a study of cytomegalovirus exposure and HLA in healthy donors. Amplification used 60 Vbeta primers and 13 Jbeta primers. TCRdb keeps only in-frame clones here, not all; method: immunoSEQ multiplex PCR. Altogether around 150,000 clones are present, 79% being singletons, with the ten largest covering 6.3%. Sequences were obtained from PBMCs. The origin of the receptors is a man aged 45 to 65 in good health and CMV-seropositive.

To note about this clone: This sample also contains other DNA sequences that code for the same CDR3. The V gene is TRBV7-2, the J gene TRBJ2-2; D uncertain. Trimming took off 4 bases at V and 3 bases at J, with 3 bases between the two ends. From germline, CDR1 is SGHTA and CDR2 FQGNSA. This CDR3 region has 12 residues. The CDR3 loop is CASSSDTGELFF. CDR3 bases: TGTGCCAGCAGCTCCGACACCGGGGAGCTGTTTTTT.

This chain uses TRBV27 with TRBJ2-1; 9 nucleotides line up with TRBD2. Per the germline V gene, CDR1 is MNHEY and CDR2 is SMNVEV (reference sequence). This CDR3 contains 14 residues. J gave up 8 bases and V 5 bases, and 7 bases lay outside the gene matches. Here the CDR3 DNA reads TGTGCCAGCAGTGTTCTAGCGGGAACCGATGAGCAGTTCTTC. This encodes CASSVLAGTDEQFF.

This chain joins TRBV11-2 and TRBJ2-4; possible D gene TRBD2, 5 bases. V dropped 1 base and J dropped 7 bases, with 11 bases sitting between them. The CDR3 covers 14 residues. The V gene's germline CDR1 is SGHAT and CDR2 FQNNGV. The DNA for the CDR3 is TGTGCCAGCAGCTTAGGGTCTAGCCAGAACATTCAGTACTTC. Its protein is CASSLGSSQNIQYF.

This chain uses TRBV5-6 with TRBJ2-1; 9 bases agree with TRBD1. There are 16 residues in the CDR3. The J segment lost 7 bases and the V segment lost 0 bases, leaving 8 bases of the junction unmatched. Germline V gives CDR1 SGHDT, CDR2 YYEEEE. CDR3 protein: CASSLDRGRDKNEQFF. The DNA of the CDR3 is TGTGCCAGCAGCTTGGACAGGGGGCGGGATAAGAATGAGCAGTTCTTC.

The CDR3 loop is CASSLSGTSYNEQFF. CDR3 DNA: TGTGCCAGCAGTCTTAGCGGGACCTCCTACAATGAGCAGTTCTTC. This chain uses TRBV27 with TRBJ2-1, with TRBD2 identical over 8 bases. Germline CDR1 reads MNHEY; CDR2 reads SMNVEV (reference sequence). Germline trimming cut 5 bases from V and 0 bases from J; bases unmatched to any gene: 3. The CDR3 consists of 15 residues.

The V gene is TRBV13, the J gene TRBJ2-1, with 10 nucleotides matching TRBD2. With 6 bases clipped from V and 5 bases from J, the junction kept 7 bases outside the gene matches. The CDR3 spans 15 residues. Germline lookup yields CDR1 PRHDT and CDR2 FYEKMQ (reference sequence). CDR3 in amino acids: CASRWGTSVNNEQFF. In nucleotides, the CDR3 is TGTGCCAGCAGGTGGGGGACTAGCGTAAACAATGAGCAGTTCTTC.

CDR3 sequence: CASTGPGLAGDANEQFF. The DNA for the CDR3 is TGTGCCAGCACCGGGCCGGGACTAGCGGGAGACGCCAATGAGCAGTTCTTC. The chain couples TRBV28 to TRBJ2-1; TRBD2 matches at 14 bases. The CDR3 spans 17 residues. Germline V lookup: CDR1 MDHEN, CDR2 SYDVKM. Unmatched junction bases numbered 11, after V lost 7 bases and J lost 6 bases.